This paragraph reports one TCR beta chain. This clone occurred a few times. There is no known antigen for this receptor. Base quality data are lacking; no much larger clone is found one base away. Genomic DNA was extracted from sorted cells for sequencing of the TCRbeta CDR3 region. The immunoSEQ Assay was used to sequence the TCRbeta CDR3 regions. The source is immuneACCESS, and TCRdb retained only in-frame sequences with V and J called. Part of the clones is not carried over; for the studies checked, unresolved V genes explain less than half of this, and the remainder is unexplained. Here the sample has 55,000 to 70,000 clones; about four fifths occur a single time. The ten most abundant clones make up 0.95% to 1.5% of the sample. The data belong to a study of OX40 agonist ivuxolimab in advanced cancers. At the level of the whole study: Ivuxolimab was an agonistic, fully human IgG2 monoclonal antibody directed against OX40 (CD134), a costimulatory receptor. Patients were allowed to have had prior anti-PD-1, anti-PD-L1 or anti-CTLA-4 therapy, and approximately 41% of the dose-escalation patients had previously received checkpoint inhibitors. Among the roughly 52 dose-escalation patients, 19 had hepatocellular carcinoma, around 15 melanoma, 9 renal cell carcinoma and 9 head and neck cancer. Intravenous ivuxolimab was administered to patients every 2 weeks at six dose levels: 0.01, 0.1, 0.3, 1.5, 3 and 10 mg/kg. The paper reports the monotherapy dose-escalation portion (N = 52 patients) of the phase I ivuxolimab trial. A male proportion of almost 85% and a mean age of approximately 61 years, ranging from about 20 to 85, were recorded for the dose-escalation cohort. The purpose of peripheral TCRbeta sequencing was to test whether ivuxolimab changed TCR sequence diversity and led to clonal T-cell expansion. Three dose-escalation patients achieved partial responses, one with hepatocellular carcinoma and two with cutaneous melanoma.

Results the study describes overall, beyond this receptor: Low levels of normalized T-cell clonal expansion were also seen in some nonresponding patients. After ivuxolimab, CD8+ T cells had more expanded clones than CD4+ T cells on average. At doses of 0.1 to 3.0 mg/kg, clonal expansion of both CD4+ and CD8+ T cells in blood was seen between baseline and week 6. Which antigens the clonally expanded peripheral T cells were specific for was not determined. In the 0.1-3.0 mg/kg groups, partial responders had among the lowest normalized peripheral clonal expansion, particularly in CD8+ T cells.

The trial excluded patients who had a history of autoimmune disease or were on systemic immunosuppression. In every dose cohort, peripheral blood was drawn for TCR sequencing at baseline, cycle 4 day 1, and cycle 7 day 1. The samples were taken from a phase I, first-in-human, multicenter, open-label dose-escalation trial of ivuxolimab. Adults with locally advanced or metastatic melanoma, renal cell, hepatocellular, or head and neck squamous cell carcinoma were enrolled in the trial. CD4+ and CD8+ T cells were sorted separately from peripheral blood before TCR sequencing. Its CDR3 holds 15 amino acids, cysteine through phenylalanine. Left in the record is the CDR3 DNA by itself, 45 bases read in frame from the first base. Taken from the germline V gene, the CDR1 and CDR2 loops are MNHEY and SVGAGI. V and J lose 5 bases and 2 bases, and a span of 15 bases separates them.

The material was CD4+ or CD8+ T cells sorted from blood, obtained in a trial of the OX40 agonist ivuxolimab. This clonotype originated in an adult with an advanced solid tumor such as melanoma, head and neck, liver or kidney cancer. The chain uses TRBV6-5 and TRBJ1-2; a tentative D match to TRBD1 spans 6 bases. The CDR3 reads CASSLRRTGNYGYTF. The sequenced DNA is TGTGCCAGCAGTCTCCGCCGAACAGGGAACTATGGCTACACCTTC.